Listed below are T cell receptor beta chains from one sample, sequenced in a study of OX40 agonist ivuxolimab in advanced cancers. This table comes from immunoSEQ multiplex PCR, and its TCRdb copy is limited to in-frame clones, with some not included. The table lists about 100,000 clones, approximately 90% of them singletons. Material: CD4+ or CD8+ T cells sorted from blood, obtained in a trial of the OX40 agonist ivuxolimab. The receptors here all came from an adult with an advanced solid tumor such as melanoma, head and neck, liver or kidney cancer. Both conserved end residues are trimmed from each CDR3. D genes are given only for firm matches.

V gene: TRBV5-4
D gene: TRBD2
J gene: TRBJ2-5
CDR3 protein: ASSLGGEGLKTQY

V gene: TRBV7-9
D gene: TRBD1
J gene: TRBJ2-1
CDR3 protein: ASSAGQATYNEQF

V gene: TRBV7-7
D gene: .
J gene: TRBJ2-7
CDR3 protein: ASSLCPHRSSYEQY

V gene: TRBV7-6
D gene: .
J gene: TRBJ2-5
CDR3 protein: ASSLSGQETQY

V gene: TRBV28
D gene: TRBD2
J gene: TRBJ2-3
CDR3 protein: ASRRLDRGGTDTQY

V gene: TRBV28
D gene: .
J gene: TRBJ1-1
CDR3 protein: ASSTAPIGAGFNTEAF

V gene: TRBV6-5
D gene: .
J gene: TRBJ1-2
CDR3 protein: ASRGPGNYGYT

V gene: TRBV30
D gene: TRBD2
J gene: TRBJ2-1
CDR3 protein: AWALGGSRSYNEQF

V gene: TRBV5-1
D gene: .
J gene: TRBJ2-7
CDR3 protein: ASSLVGGKYEQY

V gene: TRBV18
D gene: .
J gene: TRBJ1-1
CDR3 protein: ASSPLEEGSEAF

V gene: TRBV5-1
D gene: .
J gene: TRBJ2-7
CDR3 protein: ASSGRRYEQY

V gene: TRBV5-1
D gene: .
J gene: TRBJ1-1
CDR3 protein: ASSFGDRDQDEAF

V gene: TRBV5-5
D gene: TRBD2
J gene: TRBJ2-3
CDR3 protein: ASAFSGNLDTQY

V gene: TRBV6-6
D gene: TRBD1
J gene: TRBJ2-5
CDR3 protein: ASSWDRVEETQY

V gene: TRBV9
D gene: TRBD1
J gene: TRBJ1-3
CDR3 protein: ASSPRQGTTGNTIY

V gene: TRBV5-1
D gene: .
J gene: TRBJ1-4
CDR3 protein: ASTVLPTNEKLF

V gene: TRBV6-4
D gene: TRBD2
J gene: TRBJ2-3
CDR3 protein: ASSLAAGGADTQY

V gene: TRBV7-6
D gene: .
J gene: TRBJ1-1
CDR3 protein: ASSLKGDTEAF

V gene: TRBV19
D gene: .
J gene: TRBJ1-3
CDR3 protein: ASKEGSSGNTIY

V gene: TRBV28
D gene: .
J gene: TRBJ1-1
CDR3 protein: ASSGQGLMKAF

V gene: TRBV21-1
D gene: .
J gene: TRBJ2-3
CDR3 protein: ASSPVDRLMSTDTQY

V gene: TRBV4-3
D gene: TRBD1
J gene: TRBJ1-4
CDR3 protein: ASSQGGTGDEKLF

V gene: TRBV5-4
D gene: TRBD1
J gene: TRBJ2-7
CDR3 protein: ASSLPTGVEQY

V gene: TRBV9
D gene: .
J gene: TRBJ2-1
CDR3 protein: ASSAPLGLQSSYNEQF

V gene: TRBV19
D gene: .
J gene: TRBJ1-5
CDR3 protein: ASSIGDQPQH

V gene: TRBV5-4
D gene: .
J gene: TRBJ2-3
CDR3 protein: ASSDRRLLY

V gene: TRBV5-6
D gene: .
J gene: TRBJ1-5
CDR3 protein: ASSLQDQPQH

V gene: TRBV5-4
D gene: TRBD1
J gene: TRBJ1-1
CDR3 protein: ASSLGAGTVTEAF

V gene: TRBV7-9
D gene: TRBD1
J gene: TRBJ1-2
CDR3 protein: ASSLAGGQGGGYT

V gene: TRBV19
D gene: .
J gene: TRBJ1-1
CDR3 protein: ASSIDGDTEAF

V gene: TRBV11-2
D gene: .
J gene: TRBJ2-5
CDR3 protein: ASSLPGEETQY

V gene: TRBV7-2
D gene: .
J gene: TRBJ2-2
CDR3 protein: ASSSGTHNTGELF

V gene: TRBV14
D gene: .
J gene: TRBJ1-1
CDR3 protein: ASSREGSFTEAF

V gene: TRBV29-1
D gene: .
J gene: TRBJ2-3
CDR3 protein: SVDPGSTDTQY

V gene: TRBV18
D gene: .
J gene: TRBJ2-5
CDR3 protein: ASSLSLSGGGETQY

V gene: TRBV18
D gene: TRBD2
J gene: TRBJ2-1
CDR3 protein: ASSATSGRSDEQF

V gene: TRBV2
D gene: TRBD2
J gene: TRBJ2-1
CDR3 protein: ASSSASGINEQF

V gene: TRBV18
D gene: TRBD1
J gene: TRBJ1-4
CDR3 protein: ASSERTGGGEKLF

V gene: TRBV4-1
D gene: .
J gene: TRBJ2-2
CDR3 protein: ASRSQGPGELF

V gene: TRBV21-1
D gene: .
J gene: TRBJ2-7
CDR3 protein: ASSNFPQEGGKNEQY

V gene: TRBV6-6
D gene: .
J gene: TRBJ1-5
CDR3 protein: ASSYRRGNNQPQH

V gene: TRBV27
D gene: .
J gene: TRBJ2-5
CDR3 protein: ASSLLAGEMTQY

V gene: TRBV7-6
D gene: TRBD1
J gene: TRBJ2-3
CDR3 protein: ASSSRTGLTDTQY

V gene: TRBV7-3
D gene: TRBD2
J gene: TRBJ2-3
CDR3 protein: ASSSQPGLAGGRPDTQY

V gene: TRBV7-8
D gene: .
J gene: TRBJ2-7
CDR3 protein: ASSLVRQTAYEQY

V gene: TRBV7-2
D gene: TRBD2
J gene: TRBJ2-7
CDR3 protein: ASSKLANEQY

V gene: TRBV5-1
D gene: .
J gene: TRBJ1-3
CDR3 protein: ASSLVAQGTGNTIY

V gene: TRBV5-1
D gene: .
J gene: TRBJ2-1
CDR3 protein: ASSVPTLYNEQF

V gene: TRBV2
D gene: TRBD1
J gene: TRBJ1-4
CDR3 protein: ASSVNIGGTGLGKLF

V gene: TRBV19
D gene: TRBD1
J gene: TRBJ2-7
CDR3 protein: ASSIAGTADYEQY

V gene: TRBV14
D gene: .
J gene: TRBJ1-1
CDR3 protein: ASSQGQYTEAF